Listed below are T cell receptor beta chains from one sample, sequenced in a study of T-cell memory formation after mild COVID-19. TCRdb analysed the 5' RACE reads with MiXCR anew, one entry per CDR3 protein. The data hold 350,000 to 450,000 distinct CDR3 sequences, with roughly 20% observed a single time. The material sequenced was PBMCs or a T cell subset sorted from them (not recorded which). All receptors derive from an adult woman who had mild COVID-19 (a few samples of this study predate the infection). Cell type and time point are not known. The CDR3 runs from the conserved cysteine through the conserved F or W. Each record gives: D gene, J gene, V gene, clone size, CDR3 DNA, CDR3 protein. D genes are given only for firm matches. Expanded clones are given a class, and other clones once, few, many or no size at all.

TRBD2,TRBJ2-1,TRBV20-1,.,TGCAGTGCTGAAGCCTCCGGGACTAGCGGGATTAATGAGCAGTTCTTC,CSAEASGTSGINEQFF
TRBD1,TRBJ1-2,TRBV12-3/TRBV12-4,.,TGTGCCAGCAGAGGCGACAGGGGCCTCTATGGCTACACCTTC,CASRGDRGLYGYTF
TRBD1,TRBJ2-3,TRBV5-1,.,TGCGCCAGCAGCTTGTCGGCAGGGGGCCCCGATACGCAGTATTTT,CASSLSAGGPDTQYF
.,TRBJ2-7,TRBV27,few,TGTGCCAGCAGTCCTTGGGGCAGGGCGTCCTCCTACGAGCAGTACTTC,CASSPWGRASSYEQYF
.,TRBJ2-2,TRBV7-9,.,TGTGCCAGCAGCCAGCAGGGCGGCACCGGGGAGCTGTTTTTT,CASSQQGGTGELFF
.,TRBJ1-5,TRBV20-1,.,TGCAGTGCTAGAGAACAGGGCTCCTATAGCAATCAGCCCCAGCATTTT,CSAREQGSYSNQPQHF
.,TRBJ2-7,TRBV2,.,TGTGCCAGCAGTCCGTACTACGAGCAGTACTTC,CASSPYYEQYF
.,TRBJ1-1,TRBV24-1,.,TGTGCCACCAGTGATAGCAGGGGGAACACTGAAGCTTTCTTT,CATSDSRGNTEAFF
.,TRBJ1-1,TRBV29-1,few,TGCAGCGTTGAAGGGACACCCTCTAGTGTCACTGAAGCTTTCTTT,CSVEGTPSSVTEAFF
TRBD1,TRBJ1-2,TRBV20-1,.,TGCAGTGCTACCAGGACAGGGTCGAACTATGGCTACACCTTC,CSATRTGSNYGYTF
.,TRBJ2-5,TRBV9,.,TGTGCCAGCAGCGTACTAGGGGGGCCCCAAGAGACCCAGTACTTC,CASSVLGGPQETQYF
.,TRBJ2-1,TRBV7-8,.,TGTGCCAGCAGCGCCCACAGAGGACAAGGGGAGCAGTTCTTC,CASSAHRGQGEQFF
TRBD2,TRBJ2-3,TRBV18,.,TGTGCCAGCTCACCATCCGTAGCGGGAGCAGATACGCAGTATTTT,CASSPSVAGADTQYF
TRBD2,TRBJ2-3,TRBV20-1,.,TGCAGTGCTGCCACTGGACTAGCGGGGGGTCCGGATACGCAGTATTTT,CSAATGLAGGPDTQYF
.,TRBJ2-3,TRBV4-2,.,TGTGCCAGCAGCCCAAACCTTAGGTCCTCATCGGTTCGGAGTGGAGCAGATACGCAGTATTTT,CASSPNLRSSSVRSGADTQYF
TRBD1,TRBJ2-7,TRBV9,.,TGTGCCAGCAGCGGAGGACAGGTCTCCACCTACGAGCAGTACTTC,CASSGGQVSTYEQYF
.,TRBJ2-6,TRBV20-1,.,TGCAGTGCTAATCAGGGGACTGGGGCCAACGTCCTGACTTTC,CSANQGTGANVLTF
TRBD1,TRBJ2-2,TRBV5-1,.,TGCGCCAGCAGCTGGGGACAGGTTCGGACCGGGGAGCTGTTTTTT,CASSWGQVRTGELFF
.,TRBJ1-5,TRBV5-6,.,TGTGCCAGCAGCTTGTGGAGGGCTAGAAGTCAGCCCCAGCATTTT,CASSLWRARSQPQHF
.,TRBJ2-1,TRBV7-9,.,TGTGCCAGCAGCTACCCCCAGACAGCCTACAATGAGCAGTTCTTC,CASSYPQTAYNEQFF
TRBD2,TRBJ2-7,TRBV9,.,TGTGCCAGCAGCCCCGGACTAGCGGGGGCCCGCTATGAGCAGTACTTC,CASSPGLAGARYEQYF
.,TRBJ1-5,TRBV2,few,TGTGCCAGCAGGACAGGTGGGGCCCTCTCCAGCAATCAGCCCCAGCATTTT,CASRTGGALSSNQPQHF
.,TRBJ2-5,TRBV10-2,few,TGCGCCAGCACGGACAGCAAAGAGACCCAGTACTTC,CASTDSKETQYF
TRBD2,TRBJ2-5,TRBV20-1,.,TGCAGTGCTTTTCAGACTAGCGGGAGCCAAGAGACCCAGTACTTC,CSAFQTSGSQETQYF
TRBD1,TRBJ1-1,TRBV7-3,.,TGTGCCAGCAGCTTAAAGGGACAGGGCATGAACACTGAAGCTTTCTTT,CASSLKGQGMNTEAFF
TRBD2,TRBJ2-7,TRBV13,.,TGTGCCAGCAGCCCTGGACTAGCGGGGCGCGAGCAGTACTTC,CASSPGLAGREQYF
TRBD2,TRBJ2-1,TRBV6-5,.,TGTGCCAGCAGTTCTCAACTTCCTTCTAGCGGGAGCATTAATGAGCAGTTCTTC,CASSSQLPSSGSINEQFF
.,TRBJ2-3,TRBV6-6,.,TGTGCCAGCACACTATCACAGGTTAGCACAGATACGCAGTATTTT,CASTLSQVSTDTQYF
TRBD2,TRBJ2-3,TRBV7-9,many,TGTGCCAGCAGTTCTTGGACTAGCGGGAGAGGAGATACGCAGTATTTT,CASSSWTSGRGDTQYF
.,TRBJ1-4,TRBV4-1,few,TGCGCCAGCAGCCAAGACTTGGAGAAAGAAAAACTGTTTTTT,CASSQDLEKEKLFF
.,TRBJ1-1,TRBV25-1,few,TGTGCCAGCAGAGAAGGGGTCACTGAAGCTTTCTTT,CASREGVTEAFF
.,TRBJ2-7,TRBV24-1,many,TGTGCCACCAGTGATTGGCAGGGTAGAGAGCAGTACTTC,CATSDWQGREQYF
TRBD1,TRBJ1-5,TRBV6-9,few,TGTGCCAGCCATACGATAAACCGACAGGGTCCCCTATGGGGCAATCAGCCCCAGCATTTT,CASHTINRQGPLWGNQPQHF
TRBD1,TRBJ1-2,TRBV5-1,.,TGCGCCAGCAGCTTGGCGAGTGTGACAGGGACGTGGTACACCTTC,CASSLASVTGTWYTF
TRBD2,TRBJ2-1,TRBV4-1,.,TGCGCCAGCAGCCAAGGGGTAGCGGGGGGCTCCTACAATGAGCAGTTCTTC,CASSQGVAGGSYNEQFF
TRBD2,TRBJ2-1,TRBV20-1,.,TGCAGTGCCCCCTGGGGACTAGCGGGGGGGGTTGAGCAGTTCTTC,CSAPWGLAGGVEQFF
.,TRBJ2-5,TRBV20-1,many,TGCAGTGCTGAGGAGCCGACAGCCCAAGAGACCCAGTACTTC,CSAEEPTAQETQYF
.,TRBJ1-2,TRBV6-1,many,TGTGCCAGCAGTGTTGACAGTAACTATGGCTACACCTTC,CASSVDSNYGYTF
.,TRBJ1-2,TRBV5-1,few,TGCGCCAGCAGCTATGACCGGGACACTACTAACTATGGCTACACCTTC,CASSYDRDTTNYGYTF
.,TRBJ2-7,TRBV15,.,TGTGCCACCAGCGCTACTCAGGGAAGGGGGCAGTACTTC,CATSATQGRGQYF
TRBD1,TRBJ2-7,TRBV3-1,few,TGTGCCAGCAGCCCCCGGCTCGGACAGGGTACCTTGGTCTACGAGCAGTACTTC,CASSPRLGQGTLVYEQYF
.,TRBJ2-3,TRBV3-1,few,TGTGCCAGCAGCCAAGCGGGACTCGACCGGGATACGCAGTATTTT,CASSQAGLDRDTQYF
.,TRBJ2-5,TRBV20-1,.,TGCAGTGCTAGACCTTTCTCAACAGAGACCCAGTACTTC,CSARPFSTETQYF
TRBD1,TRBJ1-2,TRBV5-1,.,TGCGCCAGCAGCTTGGTTCCGGACAGGGGAAACTATGGCTACACCTTC,CASSLVPDRGNYGYTF
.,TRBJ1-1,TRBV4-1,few,TGCGCCAGCAGCCAATCTTACAGCTTTTCTGGCACTGAAGCTTTCTTT,CASSQSYSFSGTEAFF
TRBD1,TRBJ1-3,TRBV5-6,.,TGTGCCAGCAGCTTCCAGGGGGATACTGGAAACACCATATATTTT,CASSFQGDTGNTIYF
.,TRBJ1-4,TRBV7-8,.,TGTGCCAGCAGCTTAGGGGGCGCCGGGGAAAAACTGTTTTTT,CASSLGGAGEKLFF
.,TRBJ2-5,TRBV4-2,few,TGTGCCAGCAGCCAAGTCGGCTTAGATAACCAAGAGACCCAGTACTTC,CASSQVGLDNQETQYF
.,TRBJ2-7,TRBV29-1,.,TGCAGCGTTAAGTTCCTAGTTGGGTACGAGCAGTACTTC,CSVKFLVGYEQYF
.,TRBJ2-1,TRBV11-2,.,TGTGCCAGCAGCTTAGTCAGGAGGGAGGACAATGAGCAGTTCTTC,CASSLVRREDNEQFF
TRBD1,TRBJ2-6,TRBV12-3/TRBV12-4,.,TGTGCCAGCAGTTTGTTTGGTAGGGGGCTTCTGGCTGGGGCCAACGTCCTGACTTTC,CASSLFGRGLLAGANVLTF
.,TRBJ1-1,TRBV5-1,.,TGCGCCAGCAGCGCGACTGGGGGGAACACTGAAGCTTTCTTT,CASSATGGNTEAFF
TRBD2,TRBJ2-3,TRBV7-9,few,TGTGCCAGCAGCTGGGGACTAGCGGGAATCACAGATACGCAGTATTTT,CASSWGLAGITDTQYF